This T cell receptor (beta chain) emerged from a study of metastatic and nonmetastatic thyroid tumors. Study overall: Across peripheral blood and tumor or nodule tissue samples taken from malignant and benign thyroid patients, the repertoires were compared with one another.

Germline CDR1 and CDR2: SGHVS and FQNEAQ. This CDR3 has 12 amino acids. In the study's own analysis: A distant-metastasis classifier for papillary thyroid cancer was built using CDR3 differences across clinicopathological groups. TCRdb re-analyzed the PCR reads through MiXCR. These V and J calls originate from TCRdb's pipeline instead of the authors' own analysis. Among about 33,000 clones listed, about 17% were seen once. On this clone itself: One end of the junction does not line up with germline, which may come from a read error.

Not a single patient had been given any form of treatment at any point before undergoing thyroid surgery. This sequence originates from a female donor with papillary thyroid cancer or a benign thyroid nodule (not recorded which). Some clones in this sample may be carry-over from other donors' samples. The sequenced sample was blood. The J gene is TRBJ1-6, the V gene TRBV7-8; no clear D gene. The CDR3 bases are TGTGCCAGCAGCTTAGTTGATTCACTCCTCCACTTT. This encodes CASSLVDSLLHF.